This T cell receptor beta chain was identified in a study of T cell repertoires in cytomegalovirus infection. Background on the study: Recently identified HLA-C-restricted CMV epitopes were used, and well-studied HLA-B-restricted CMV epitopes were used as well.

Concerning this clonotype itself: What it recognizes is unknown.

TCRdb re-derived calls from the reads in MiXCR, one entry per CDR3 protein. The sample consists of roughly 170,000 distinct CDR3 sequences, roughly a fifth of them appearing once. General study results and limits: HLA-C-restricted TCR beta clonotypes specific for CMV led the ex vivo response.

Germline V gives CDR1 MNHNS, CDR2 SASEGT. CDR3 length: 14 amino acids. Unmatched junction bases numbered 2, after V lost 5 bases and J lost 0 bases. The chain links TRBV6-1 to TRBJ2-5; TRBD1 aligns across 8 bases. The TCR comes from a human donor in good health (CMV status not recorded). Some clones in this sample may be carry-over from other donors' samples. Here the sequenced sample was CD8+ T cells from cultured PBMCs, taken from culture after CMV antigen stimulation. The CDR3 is CASSRTGNQETQYF. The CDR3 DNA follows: TGTGCCAGCAGTCGGACAGGGAACCAAGAGACCCAGTACTTC.